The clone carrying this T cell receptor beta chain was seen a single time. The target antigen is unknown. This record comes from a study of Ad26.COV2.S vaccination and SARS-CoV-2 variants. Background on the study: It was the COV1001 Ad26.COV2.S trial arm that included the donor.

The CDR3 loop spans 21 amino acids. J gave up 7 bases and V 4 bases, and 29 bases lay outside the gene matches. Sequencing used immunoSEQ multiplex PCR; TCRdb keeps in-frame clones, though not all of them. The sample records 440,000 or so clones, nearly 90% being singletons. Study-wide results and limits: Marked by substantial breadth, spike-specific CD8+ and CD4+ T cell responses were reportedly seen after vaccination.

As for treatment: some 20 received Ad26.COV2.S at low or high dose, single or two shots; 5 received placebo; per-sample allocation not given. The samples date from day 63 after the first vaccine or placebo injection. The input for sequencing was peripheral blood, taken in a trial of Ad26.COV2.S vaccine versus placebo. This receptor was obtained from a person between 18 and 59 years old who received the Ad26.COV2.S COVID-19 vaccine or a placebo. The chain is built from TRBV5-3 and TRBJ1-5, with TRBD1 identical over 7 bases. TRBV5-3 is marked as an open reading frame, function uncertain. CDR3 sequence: CARSVKFVTGSPSLDGQPQHF. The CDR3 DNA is TGTGCCAGAAGCGTAAAATTTGTGACAGGGTCTCCCTCTCTGGACGGCCAGCCCCAGCATTTT.